This T cell receptor (beta chain) appears in the sequencing data of a study of blood T cells in healthy people across ages. For the second PCR, which ran for roughly 6 to 12 cycles, a sample-barcoded 5' primer and a J-beta primer mix were used. TCRdb redid the calling of the 5' RACE reads with MiXCR, one entry per CDR3 protein. In the table there are approximately 850,000 distinct CDR3 sequences, under 45% of which are singletons. With each sample, at least 6 micrograms of total RNA were extracted. Looked up from germline, CDR1 is SGHTA and CDR2 is FQGNSA. The CDR3 covers 15 residues. After removal of 3 bases from V and 9 bases from J, the junction contained 7 bases not matched to a gene.

The rearrangement links TRBV7-2 to TRBJ1-6; TRBD1 aligns across 8 bases. The sequence was obtained from a man aged 55 to 70 in good health. The sequencing input was blood. The CDR3, as DNA: TGTGCCAGCAGCTTCCCGACAGGGGATGTTTCACCCCTCCACTTT. Amino acid sequence: CASSFPTGDVSPLHF.